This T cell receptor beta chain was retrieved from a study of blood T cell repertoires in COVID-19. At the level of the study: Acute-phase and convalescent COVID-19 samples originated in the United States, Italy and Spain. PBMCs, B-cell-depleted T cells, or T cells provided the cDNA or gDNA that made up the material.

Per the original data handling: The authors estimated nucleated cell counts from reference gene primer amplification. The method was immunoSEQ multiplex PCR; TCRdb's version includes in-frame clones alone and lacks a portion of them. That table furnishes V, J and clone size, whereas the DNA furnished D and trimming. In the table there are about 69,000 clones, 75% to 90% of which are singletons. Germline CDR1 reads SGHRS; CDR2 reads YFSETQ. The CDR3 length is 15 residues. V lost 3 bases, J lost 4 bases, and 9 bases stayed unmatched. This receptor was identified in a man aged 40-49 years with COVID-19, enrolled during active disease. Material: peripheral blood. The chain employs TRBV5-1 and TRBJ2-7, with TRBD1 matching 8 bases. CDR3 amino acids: CASSWTGQDLYEQYF. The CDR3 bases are TGCGCCAGCAGCTGGACGGGACAGGACTTGTACGAGCAGTACTTC.